This T cell receptor (beta chain) emerged from a study of blood T cell repertoires in COVID-19. In the authors' workflow: Researchers report that nucleated cell counts were estimated from reference gene primer amplification. Some clones are missing from TCRdb's copy, which holds only in-frame ones; the method was immunoSEQ multiplex PCR. For V, J and clone size, that table is used; D and trimming come from the DNA. The sample contains fewer than 150,000 clones, more than 60% of which appear only once. The CDR3 extends over 12 amino acids. CDR1 and CDR2 (germline): LNHDA, SQIVND (reference sequence). With 6 bases removed from V and 3 bases from J, the gap between germline ends came to 9 bases.

The V gene is TRBV19, the J gene TRBJ2-7; perhaps TRBD2 as D (6 bases). The specimen sequenced was peripheral blood. The receptor was isolated from a man between 65 and 80 years old with acute or convalescent COVID-19. CDR3 bases: TGTGCCAGTAGCAAGGGACTCTACGAGCAGTACTTC. Translated, it gives CASSKGLYEQYF.